This TCR beta chain was documented in a study of blood T cell repertoires in COVID-19 (dated by TCRdb to 2018 to 2020). Turning to the overall study: Collaborator samples came from the United States, Italy and Spain and covered acute and convalescent phases of COVID-19. The prospective study material was composed of cDNA or gDNA derived from T cells, B-cell-depleted T cells, or PBMCs. Subjects who had been exposed to COVID-19, were actively infected with it, or had recovered from it provided the deeply sampled blood TCRbeta repertoires that made up the dataset. The repertoires were made available in a free public database intended to serve as a resource for research on the immune response to SARS-CoV-2. The samples were drawn from two sources: the first 160 participants of the ongoing ImmuneRACE study, and over 1,000 subjects contributed by 6 global collaborators. Sample metadata almost always included a de-identified subject ID, COVID-19 status, age in years and sex. HLA class I and class II types, where available, came from metadata supplied by the sample provider rather than from assay-based typing.

The immunoSEQ Assay, a bias-controlled multiplex PCR, was used to amplify TCRbeta CDR3 regions from genomic DNA. In the original analysis: Within the assay, amplification of reference gene primers was used to estimate how many nucleated cells each sample contained. To quantify the absolute abundance of each unique TCRbeta CDR3 rearrangement, sequence reads were collapsed and filtered. For each sample, productive Simpson clonality was calculated as the square root of Simpson's diversity index across productive rearrangements. TCRdb's version of the immuneACCESS table is confined to in-frame rearrangements and falls short of the full clone set. An unresolved V gene accounts for under half of the shortfall where checked; the remainder is of unknown origin. V and J calls and clone size are copied from that table; D and trimming were computed from the DNA. The sample has about 76,000 clones on record, roughly four fifths of them singletons. The ten most abundant clones make up around 20% of the sample.

Concerning this clone itself: The specificity of this receptor is unknown. No base quality information exists; no much larger clone differs at one position.

The paper's findings and limits, for the study overall: Clinical and demographic metadata were provided uncurated, with the amount varying by source and participant.

Whole blood was collected in K2EDTA tubes by collaborating institutions according to the institutions' own protocols. For TCRbeta analysis, collaborators shipped samples as frozen whole blood, isolated PBMCs, or DNA extracted from either of those sample types. The sample comprised peripheral blood. This clonotype originated in a man aged 70-80 years with acute or convalescent COVID-19.

The CDR3 reads as follows: CASSLWTGGTDTQYF. The DNA sequence is as follows: TGTGCCAGCAGCTTATGGACAGGGGGCACAGATACGCAGTATTTT. The chain couples TRBV11-2 to TRBJ2-3, with 9 bases matching TRBD1. According to the germline V gene, CDR1 reads SGHAT and CDR2 reads FQNNGV. After removal of 2 bases from V and 1 base from J, the junction retains 1 base not matched to a gene. The CDR3 measures 15 amino acids from cysteine to phenylalanine. Of all the DNA, just the CDR3 is kept, 45 bases in frame from base 1.